This section outlines one T cell receptor beta chain sequence together with its context. What antigen it recognizes has not been identified. No base-level quality is on record; no much larger clone is a single base apart. This specimen belongs to a study of cytomegalovirus exposure and HLA in healthy donors listed by TCRdb under 2017. Background on the whole study: An earlier analysis of around 600 of the donors reported more than 250 Gb of sequence data and 117 million unique TCR beta sequences from roughly 180 million T cells. An early release that covered more than 550 HLA-typed donors contained about 300 gigabases of sequencing data and about 93 million unique TCR sequences. The genetic ancestry cluster associated with self-reported Caucasian donors included 65% to 90% of the approximately 430 genotyped donors. The study was designed to test whether signatures of past pathogen exposure could be identified by cataloging public T cell receptors. The study profiled the T cell repertoires of 550 to 700 subjects by immunosequencing and related them to cytomegalovirus serostatus. A separate validation cohort of about 110 different subjects was used in addition to the 666-subject first cohort. To predict cytomegalovirus infection status, the study brought together high-throughput TCR immunosequencing, statistical association of individual TCRs with disease status, and machine learning. To study patterns of TCR occurrence, a later analysis re-analyzed previously published TCR beta repertoires from around 670 donors and added high-resolution HLA genotyping. Rather than drawing on any new phenotypic data, the later analysis identified candidate immune exposures from TCR beta sequences and the way those sequences occurred across donors. In an earlier analysis of around 540 of the donors, high-throughput TCR beta sequencing was used to judge whether each TCR beta V gene segment behaved as functional or pseudogenic. Donor age, sex, ethnicity and CMV serostatus were compiled alongside the repertoire data. A later genetic analysis used genome-wide SNP genotypes for about 60% of the roughly 700 donors, treating that subset as a discovery cohort. All discovery cohort repertoires had been generated on a single sequencing platform. HLA typing included class I and class II loci at four-digit resolution. The number of typed donors differed by locus: about 620-630 for A, B, C, DRB1 and DQB1; approximately 520 for DQA1; some 590 for DPA1; and roughly 450 for DPB1. Four to six DR-DQ haplotypes were handled as single units for association and clustering, since linkage in the cohort was strong. Among 350 to 400 genotyped donors of the cohort, an average of roughly 240,000 unique TCR beta nucleotide sequences were sequenced per donor, roughly 20% of them non-productive.

The cohort consisted of some 730 healthy bone marrow donors. At the time of sampling, all cohort members were nominally healthy, though unrecorded immune exposures were likely present. The donor was CMV seropositive and belonged to the group of some 290 seropositive cohort members. A peripheral blood sample was collected from each donor, and TCR beta sequencing was performed on peripheral blood mononuclear cells. Genomic DNA extraction from the blood cell samples was performed with the Qiagen DNeasy Blood Extraction Kit. The germline V gene provides CDR1 SGHRS and CDR2 YFSETQ. Trimming leaves V shorter by 0 bases and J shorter by 5 bases, with the junction holding 8 bases beyond the gene matches. The CDR3 measures 16 amino acids from cysteine to phenylalanine. Of all the DNA, just the CDR3 is kept, 48 bases in frame from base 1. General study outcomes and caveats: When HLA alleles, especially DR and DQ, strongly co-occurred, attributing TCR associations to individual alleles was difficult. A later analysis reported that several top co-occurrence clusters appeared linked to parvovirus B19, influenza, CMV and Epstein-Barr virus. Immune exposure information for the cohort was limited to CMV serostatus. Specific HLA alleles were associated with 15,000 to 20,000 TCR beta sequences at a false discovery rate of 0.05 in a later analysis. The cohort was sequenced for TCR beta chains only, and without alpha or paired-chain data the features that could be detected were limited. Three of the identified cytomegalovirus-associated TCR beta chains were confirmed in vitro to be specific for cytomegalovirus antigens. A further reported finding was that TCR beta sequences accurately predicted the HLA-A and HLA-B alleles for most subjects in the first cohort. The presence/absence analyses assumed that sequencing depth was roughly uniform across donors, and that assumption may not be true. In a later genetic analysis, a missense DCLRE1C variant was associated with V-gene and J-gene trimming of TCR beta chains, and the association was replicated in an independent cohort. The authors suggested that the approach could potentially be extended to other disease states and immunological phenotypes. The classifier was reported to diagnose cytomegalovirus status with high specificity and sensitivity in both the original and validation cohorts. Most CMV-associated TCR beta chains appeared to be HLA-restricted in a later analysis, and the HLA associations seemed to be driven largely by CMV exposure. Because counts were too low, seventeen rarely observed V segments, including chromosome 9 orphons, were excluded from the earlier analysis of under 650 of the donors. According to a later genetic analysis, donors in an Asian-associated ancestry cluster had fewer N-insertions in productive TCRs than the approximately 650-donor mean. Linkage disequilibrium might explain the correlated functional status among segregating V segments, but an unknown experimental factor could not be ruled out. In an earlier analysis of 587 of the donors, most TCR beta V segments appeared in productive rearrangements about 87% or about 30% of the time, broadly matching IMGT annotations. Because HLA typing was unavailable for some donors at each locus, only the typed subset was used in association tests. While some public TCRs were present in many individuals, most TCR sequences turned up only very rarely across donors. A group of highly shared sequence variants was considered likely to be a technical artifact of the sequencing pipeline. Because the 87-base-pair reads could not distinguish some IMGT-functional V segments, including TRBV6-2 and TRBV6-3, those segments were excluded. A later analysis found that TCR association rates varied across HLA loci, with DRB1 alleles showing the most associated TCRs and HLA-C alleles the fewest. In the study, 164 TCR beta chains were listed as associated with cytomegalovirus. In a later analysis, HLA-associated TCR beta chains were found to be more clonally expanded and to have lower generation probabilities than equally common non-associated chains.

Receptors were amplified or captured by the immunoSEQ multiplex PCR assay. The multiplex PCR relied on a mix of 60 forward primers for TCR Vbeta segments and 13 reverse primers for TCR Jbeta segments. The CDR3 region of rearranged TCR beta genes was amplified from genomic DNA with a multiplex PCR assay. On the Illumina HiSeq System, the amplified TCR beta libraries were sequenced as 87-base-pair reads. The paper's processing steps were these. A later analysis counted approximately 74 million unique TCR beta chains across the approximately 700 repertoires, and 9.5 million to 11 million of these chains were shared by at least two donors. To remove PCR and sequencing errors, raw reads were error-corrected and collapsed into unique sequences using a nearest-neighbor algorithm that merged closely related sequences. Alignment of CDR3 sequences to IMGT reference sequences was used to assign V, D and J gene segments. For a sequence to be retained, a match of at least six nucleotides to both a V gene segment and a J gene segment was required. A rearrangement counted as productive if the CDR3 had no stop codons and remained in frame with V and J, and every other rearrangement counted as non-productive. CDR3 was defined by IMGT convention, running from the second conserved V-encoded cysteine to the conserved J-encoded phenylalanine. Sequences without an unambiguous match to a single V gene segment were excluded from the earlier analysis of several hundred of the donors. In an earlier analysis of some 590 of the donors, a V segment was called functional when productive rearrangements were above 56.7%, and segregating when the standard deviation between donors exceeded 5%. A statistical classification framework was developed to diagnose cytomegalovirus status using the catalog of TCR beta chain sequences. V and J gene assignment, in a later analysis, came from comparing TCR nucleotide sequences with IMGT/GENE-DB human TR gene sequences. The TCRdist pipeline was used in a later analysis to assign CDR3 sequences and most-parsimonious VDJ recombination scenarios. In a later analysis, every TCR beta chain was defined by the combination of its CDR3 amino acid sequence and its V-gene family, and reads without a unique V-gene family were dropped. In a later analysis, 500 to 700 highly shared, low-generation-probability nucleotide sequences were removed to address suspected cross-contamination and a sequencing artifact. In a later analysis, a clonal expansion index was calculated for each public chain from normalized within-repertoire ranks of inferred template counts. A later analysis computed generation probabilities with a VDJ recombination model fitted to out-of-frame rearrangements, and checked the results against IGoR. Hypergeometric tests were used in a later analysis to score TCR-TCR, TCR-HLA and TCR-CMV co-occurrence, with a repertoire-size bias correction applied to the TCR pairs. To estimate false discovery rates, a later analysis permuted the HLA or CMV assignments 20 times. In a later analysis, co-occurring TCRs were grouped using DBSCAN, with TCRdist sequence similarity added in when clustering inside HLA-allele-positive subsets. For co-occurrence clustering, repertoires with fewer than 30,000 or more than 120,000 public chains were excluded, along with about five repertoires with anomalous nucleotide sharing. The source is immuneACCESS, and TCRdb retained only in-frame sequences with V and J called. Part of the clones is not carried over; for the studies checked, unresolved V genes explain less than half of this, and the remainder is unexplained. The DNA was the basis for D and trimming; V, J and clone size are from that table. The sample contains under 300,000 clones, around 81% of them found a single time. The ten top clones hold about 7.5% of the sample.

The sequence was collected from a woman aged 55-75 years in good health and CMV-seropositive. The sequenced material came from PBMCs. The V gene is TRBV5-1 and the J gene is TRBJ1-1; TRBD1 lines up with 9 middle nucleotides. The CDR3 protein sequence reads: CASSLGTTGGTTEAFF. The sequence in DNA is TGCGCCAGCAGCTTGGGTACAACAGGGGGCACGACTGAAGCTTTCTTT.